A single sample is the source of the 15 T cell receptor beta chains below, sequenced in a study of blood T cell repertoires in COVID-19. Produced via immunoSEQ multiplex PCR; TCRdb's table is partial and in-frame only. The data show around 220,000 clones, about 86% seen once. The sample consisted of peripheral blood. These receptors all stem from a woman aged 50 to 60 with acute or convalescent COVID-19.

The table lists this clone with a count of one. This chain connects TRBV4-3 to TRBJ1-1; D remains unclear. The V and J ends lost 1 base and 8 bases respectively, with 8 bases between them. Germline V CDR1 and CDR2: LGHNA, YSLEER. This CDR3 has 12 amino acids. The CDR3 sequence: CASSQVGREAFF. The CDR3 DNA reads TGCGCCAGCAGCCAAGTCGGCAGGGAAGCTTTCTTT.

This chain connects TRBV6-2 or TRBV6-3 to TRBJ2-7; D is unresolved. The length of the CDR3 is 12 residues. The V end lost 6 bases, the J end lost 6 bases, and 12 bases lay between the germline ends. Germline loops: CDR1 MNHEY, CDR2 SVGEGT. CDR3 nucleotides: TGTGCCAGCAGCCCGACACTTCGCGAGCAGTACTTC. This translates into CASSPTLREQYF.

This clone was counted once. The rearrangement joins TRBV7-9 to TRBJ2-7; 7 bases match TRBD1. V lost 7 bases to trimming and J lost 3 bases; unmatched junction nucleotides: 6. CDR1 is SEHNR and CDR2 is FQNEAQ in the germline V gene (reference sequence). The CDR3 is 13 amino acids. CDR3: CASTQGQFYEQYF. CDR3 DNA sequence: TGTGCCAGCACCCAGGGACAGTTCTACGAGCAGTACTTC. Full variable domain (outside the CDR3, taken from reference TRBV7-9 and TRBJ2-7): DTGVSQNPRHKITKRGQNVTFRCDPISEHNRLYWYRQTLGQGPEFLTYFQNEAQLEKSRLLSDRFSAERPKGSFSTLEIQRTEQGDSAMYLCASTQGQFYEQYFGPGTRLTVT.

The V and J genes are TRBV14 and TRBJ2-5, with 7 positions matching TRBD1. The CDR3 is 12 residues long. The germline V gene has CDR1 SGHDN and CDR2 FVKESK. The junction had 5 bases not matched to a gene; V was cut back by 8 bases and J by 5 bases. CDR3 DNA sequence: TGTGCCAGCTCCACAGGGGTCGAGACCCAGTACTTC. Protein sequence: CASSTGVETQYF.

The sample holds one count of this clone. The rearrangement uses TRBV3-1 (or the pseudogene TRBV3-2) and TRBJ1-1; TRBD1 matches at 7 bases. Germline trimming cut 1 base from V and 6 bases from J; bases unmatched to any gene: 5. CDR3 size: 14 residues. Germline V gene sequence: CDR1 LGHDT, CDR2 YNNKEL (reference sequence). The CDR3 bases are TGTGCCAGCAGCCAAGGAGACAGGGTCGCTGAAGCTTTCTTT. Translated: CASSQGDRVAEAFF.

The CDR3 nucleotides read TGCGCCAGCAGTGGTTTTTCCCAGGCTTTCTTT. Translated, it gives CASSGFSQAFF. The rearrangement uses TRBV10-1 and TRBJ1-1; D not certain. Germline CDR1 WNHNN, CDR2 SYGVQD (reference sequence). Trimming left V 4 bases short and J 11 bases short, with 11 bases between. The CDR3 consists of 11 residues.

This chain links TRBV28 with TRBJ1-2; D is uncertain. Trimming took 1 base from V and 0 from J, leaving 12 bases between them. CDR3 length: 16 residues. Germline CDR1 is MDHEN and CDR2 is SYDVKM. The CDR3 DNA reads as TGTGCCAGCAGTTTATTAGTAGCGATGACTAACTATGGCTACACCTTC. Its translation is CASSLLVAMTNYGYTF.

V and J are TRBV10-3 and TRBJ2-7; maybe TRBD2 (6 bases). Germline V lookup: CDR1 ENHRY, CDR2 SYGVKD. V shed 3 bases and J shed 9 bases, with 21 bases lying between them. The CDR3 is 15 amino acids. CDR3 residues: CAISDVGTGTWRQYF. The CDR3 region has the DNA TGTGCCATCAGTGACGTCGGAACCGGGACTTGGCGGCAGTACTTC.

The chain couples TRBV3-1 (or the pseudogene TRBV3-2) to TRBJ2-5; 11 bases fit TRBD2. Losses at the gene ends were 1 base for V and 5 bases for J; bases not matched to a gene: 3. CDR1 is LGHDT, CDR2 YNNKEL, per germline (reference sequence). There are 15 residues in the CDR3. CDR3 sequence (DNA): TGTGCCAGCAGCCAAGGACTAGCGGGACGGGAGACCCAGTACTTC. This codes for CASSQGLAGRETQYF.

The chain combines TRBV7-9 with TRBJ2-1; D may be TRBD1 (6 bases). Germline CDR1 reads SEHNR; CDR2 reads FQNEAQ (reference sequence). The CDR3 loop spans 15 amino acids. V was trimmed by 2 bases and J by 4 bases, leaving 12 bases between them. CDR3 amino acids: CASSLSSTGYNEQFF. The CDR3 bases are TGTGCCAGCAGCTTATCCTCAACAGGGTACAATGAGCAGTTCTTC.

The CDR3 here is CAWSSGQSDTQYF. The CDR3 DNA follows: TGTGCCTGGAGTAGCGGGCAGTCAGATACGCAGTATTTT. This rearrangement joins TRBV30 to TRBJ2-3, with D perhaps matching TRBD2 (6 bases). Germline lookup yields CDR1 GTSNPN and CDR2 SVGIG (reference sequence). The CDR3 extends over 13 amino acids. The V gene lost 2 bases and the J gene lost 4 bases, with 10 bases spanning the gap.

This chain links TRBV30 with TRBJ2-5, with D possibly being TRBD2 (7 bases). V was pared by 8 bases and J by 6 bases, with 16 bases between. The germline V gene encodes CDR1 GTSNPN and CDR2 SVGIG (reference sequence). This CDR3 is 12 amino acids long. This CDR3 reads CALTRGGQTQYF. The CDR3 nucleotides read TGTGCCCTCACGAGGGGGGGTCAGACCCAGTACTTC.

CDR3 region: CASSLGAEGPRAQYF. CDR3 nucleotides: TGTGCCAGCAGCTTAGGGGCGGAGGGGCCCCGCGCGCAGTATTTT. This chain connects TRBV11-1 to TRBJ2-3, with D possibly matching TRBD2 (6 bases). V lost 1 base and J lost 10, with 18 bases in between. CDR3 size: 15 residues. Germline CDR1 reads SGHAT; CDR2 reads FQDESV (reference sequence).

The chain employs TRBV5-1 and TRBJ2-7, with D maybe TRBD2 (5 bases). The CDR3 is 15 residues long. The V end lost 5 bases, the J end lost 2 bases, and 17 bases lay between the germline ends. Germline V gives CDR1 SGHRS, CDR2 YFSETQ. CDR3 sequence reads: CASRWGAQIPYEQYF. CDR3 DNA: TGCGCCAGCAGATGGGGAGCGCAGATACCCTACGAGCAGTACTTC.

The chain is built from TRBV3-1 (or the pseudogene TRBV3-2) and TRBJ1-4; TRBD1 might be the D (6 bases). The V end lost 4 bases, the J end lost 5 bases, and 11 bases lay between the germline ends. The germline V gene encodes CDR1 LGHDT and CDR2 YNNKEL (reference sequence). The CDR3 is made up of 14 amino acids. CDR3 region: CASSRDRLNEKLFF. CDR3 in DNA: TGTGCCAGCAGCCGCGACAGGTTAAATGAAAAACTGTTTTTT.